The T cell receptor beta chain under discussion was sequenced for a study of blood T cell repertoires in COVID-19. V gave up 3 bases and J gave up 5 bases; unmatched junction bases: 5. Germline V gene lookup returns CDR1 WSHSY and CDR2 SAAADI. This CDR3 region has 15 residues. This study enrolled people aged roughly 18 to 100 from around 25 US geographic areas. Cohorts were assigned according to the clinical history that participants reported. Here immunoSEQ multiplex PCR was the method, and the copy in TCRdb shows in-frame clones only, minus some. The repertoire holds approximately 210,000 clones, roughly 82% seen once, with about an eighth in the top ten.

The V gene is TRBV10-2, the J gene TRBJ2-5; TRBD1 aligns across 11 bases. The sequence came from a man between 35 and 55 years old who had recovered from COVID-19. Sequencing was done on a sample of PBMCs or T cells enriched from blood (not recorded which). Here the CDR3 reads CASSDWTGGLETQYF. CDR3 DNA sequence: TGCGCCAGCAGTGACTGGACAGGGGGCCTGGAGACCCAGTACTTC.